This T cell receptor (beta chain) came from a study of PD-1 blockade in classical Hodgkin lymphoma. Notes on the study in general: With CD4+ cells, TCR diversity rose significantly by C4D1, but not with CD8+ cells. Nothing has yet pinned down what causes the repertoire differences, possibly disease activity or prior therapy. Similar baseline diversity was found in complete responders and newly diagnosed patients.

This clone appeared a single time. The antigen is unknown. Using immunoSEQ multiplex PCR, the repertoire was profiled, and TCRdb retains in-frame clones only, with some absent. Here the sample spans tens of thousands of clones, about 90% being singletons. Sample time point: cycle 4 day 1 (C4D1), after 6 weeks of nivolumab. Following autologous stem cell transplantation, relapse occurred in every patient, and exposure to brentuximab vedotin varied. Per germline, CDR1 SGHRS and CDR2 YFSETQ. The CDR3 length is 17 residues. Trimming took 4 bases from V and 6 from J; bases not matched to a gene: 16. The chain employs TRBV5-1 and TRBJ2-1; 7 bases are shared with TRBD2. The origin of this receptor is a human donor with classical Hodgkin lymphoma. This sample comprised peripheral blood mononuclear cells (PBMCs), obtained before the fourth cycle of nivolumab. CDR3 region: CASSLGTTWEYGNEQFF. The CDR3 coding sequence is TGCGCCAGCAGCCTAGGGACTACCTGGGAATACGGCAATGAGCAGTTCTTC.